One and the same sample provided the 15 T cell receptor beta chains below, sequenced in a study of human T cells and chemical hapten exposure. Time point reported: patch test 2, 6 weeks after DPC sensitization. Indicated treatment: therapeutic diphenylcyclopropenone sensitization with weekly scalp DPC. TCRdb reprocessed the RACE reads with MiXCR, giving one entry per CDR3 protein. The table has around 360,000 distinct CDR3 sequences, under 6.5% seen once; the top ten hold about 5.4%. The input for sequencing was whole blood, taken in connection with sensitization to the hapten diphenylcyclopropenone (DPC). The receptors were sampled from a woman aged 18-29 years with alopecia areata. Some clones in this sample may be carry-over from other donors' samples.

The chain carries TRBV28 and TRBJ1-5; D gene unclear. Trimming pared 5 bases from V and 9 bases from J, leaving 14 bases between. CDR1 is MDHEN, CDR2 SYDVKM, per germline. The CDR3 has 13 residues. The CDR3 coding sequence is TGTGCCAGCAGTACGCCTGGGAGTAGGCCCCAGCATTTT. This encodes CASSTPGSRPQHF.

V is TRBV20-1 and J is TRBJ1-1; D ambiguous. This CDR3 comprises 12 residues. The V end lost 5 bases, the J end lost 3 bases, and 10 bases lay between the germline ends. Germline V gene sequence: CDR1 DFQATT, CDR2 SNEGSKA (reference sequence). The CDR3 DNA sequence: TGCAGTGCTGACCTGTCGGACACTGAAGCTTTCTTT. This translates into CSADLSDTEAFF.

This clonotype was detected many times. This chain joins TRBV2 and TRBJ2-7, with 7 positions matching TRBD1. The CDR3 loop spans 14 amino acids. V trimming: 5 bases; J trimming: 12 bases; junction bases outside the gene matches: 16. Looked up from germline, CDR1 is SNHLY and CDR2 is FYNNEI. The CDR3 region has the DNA TGTGCCAGCAGTCTAGAGATGGGGACAGATAATAGGTACTTC. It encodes CASSLEMGTDNRYF.

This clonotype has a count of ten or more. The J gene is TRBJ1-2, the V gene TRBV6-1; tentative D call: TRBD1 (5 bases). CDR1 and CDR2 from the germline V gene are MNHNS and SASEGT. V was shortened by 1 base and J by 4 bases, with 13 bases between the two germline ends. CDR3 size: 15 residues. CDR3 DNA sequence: TGTGCCAGCAGTGAAGGAGGGACGGCGGTCTATGGCTACACCTTC. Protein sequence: CASSEGGTAVYGYTF.

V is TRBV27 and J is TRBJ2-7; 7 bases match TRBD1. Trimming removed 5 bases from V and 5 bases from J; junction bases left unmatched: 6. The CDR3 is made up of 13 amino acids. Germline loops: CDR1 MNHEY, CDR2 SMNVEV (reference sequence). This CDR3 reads CASSSTGVHEQYF. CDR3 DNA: TGTGCCAGCAGTAGTACAGGGGTCCACGAGCAGTACTTC.

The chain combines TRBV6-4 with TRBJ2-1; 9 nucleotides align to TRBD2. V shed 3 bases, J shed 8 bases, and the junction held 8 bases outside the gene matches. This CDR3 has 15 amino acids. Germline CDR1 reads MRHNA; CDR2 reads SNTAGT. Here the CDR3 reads CASSERGGDTYEQFF. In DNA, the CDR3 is TGTGCCAGCAGTGAGCGGGGGGGCGATACTTATGAGCAGTTCTTC.

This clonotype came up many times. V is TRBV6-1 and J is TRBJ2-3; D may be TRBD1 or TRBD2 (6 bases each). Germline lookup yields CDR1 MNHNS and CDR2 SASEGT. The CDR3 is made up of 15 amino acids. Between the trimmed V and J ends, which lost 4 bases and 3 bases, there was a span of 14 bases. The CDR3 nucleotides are TGTGCCAGCAGTGTGGGGGGCCCGTCTACAGATACGCAGTATTTT. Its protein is CASSVGGPSTDTQYF.

CDR3 sequence: CASSFVSGGALYNEQFF. The CDR3 region has the DNA TGTGCCAGCAGTTTTGTAAGCGGGGGAGCCCTCTACAATGAGCAGTTCTTC. V is TRBV28 and J is TRBJ2-1; 8 nucleotides match TRBD2. The CDR3 length is 17 residues. The germline V gene has CDR1 MDHEN and CDR2 SYDVKM. After removal of 3 bases from V and 3 bases from J, the junction contained 10 bases not matched to a gene.

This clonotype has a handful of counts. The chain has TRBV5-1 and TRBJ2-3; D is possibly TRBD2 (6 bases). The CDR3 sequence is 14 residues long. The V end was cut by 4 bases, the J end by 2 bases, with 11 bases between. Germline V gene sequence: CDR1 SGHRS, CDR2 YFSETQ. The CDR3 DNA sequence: TGCGCCAGCAGCACCGGGACTCACACAGATACGCAGTATTTT. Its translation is CASSTGTHTDTQYF.

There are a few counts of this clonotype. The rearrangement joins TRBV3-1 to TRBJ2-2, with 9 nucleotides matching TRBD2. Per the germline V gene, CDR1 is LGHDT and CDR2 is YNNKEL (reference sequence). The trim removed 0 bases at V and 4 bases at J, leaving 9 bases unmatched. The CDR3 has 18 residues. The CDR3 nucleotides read TGTGCCAGCAGCCAAGATTCAACCCTAGCGGGGACCACCGGGGAGCTGTTTTTT. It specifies CASSQDSTLAGTTGELFF. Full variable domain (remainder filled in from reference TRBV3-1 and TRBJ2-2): DTAVSQTPKYLVTQMGNDKSIKCEQNLGHDTMYWYKQDSKKFLKIMFSYNNKELIINETVPNRFSPKSPDKAHLNLHINSLELGDSAVYFCASSQDSTLAGTTGELFFGEGSRLTVL.

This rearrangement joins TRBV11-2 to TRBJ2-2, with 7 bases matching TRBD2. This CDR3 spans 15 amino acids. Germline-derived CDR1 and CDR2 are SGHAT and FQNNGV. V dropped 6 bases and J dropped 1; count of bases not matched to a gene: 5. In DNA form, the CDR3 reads TGTGCCAGCAGTAGAATAGCGGGGAACACCGGGGAGCTGTTTTTT. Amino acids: CASSRIAGNTGELFF.

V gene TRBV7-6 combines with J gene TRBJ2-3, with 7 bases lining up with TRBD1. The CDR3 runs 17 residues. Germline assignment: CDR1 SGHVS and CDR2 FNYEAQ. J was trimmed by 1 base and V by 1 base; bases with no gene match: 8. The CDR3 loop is CASSLDPGTAGTDTQYF. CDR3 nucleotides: TGTGCCAGCAGCTTAGATCCCGGGACAGCGGGCACAGATACGCAGTATTTT.

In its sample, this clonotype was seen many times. Here the CDR3 reads CSAKANRGGNQPQHF. CDR3 bases: TGCAGTGCTAAAGCAAACAGGGGTGGCAATCAGCCCCAGCATTTT. V gene TRBV20-1 combines with J gene TRBJ1-5, with 7 bases fitting TRBD1. The germline V gene has CDR1 DFQATT and CDR2 SNEGSKA (reference sequence). CDR3 size: 15 residues. After removal of 4 bases from V and 2 bases from J, the junction contained 8 bases not matched to a gene.

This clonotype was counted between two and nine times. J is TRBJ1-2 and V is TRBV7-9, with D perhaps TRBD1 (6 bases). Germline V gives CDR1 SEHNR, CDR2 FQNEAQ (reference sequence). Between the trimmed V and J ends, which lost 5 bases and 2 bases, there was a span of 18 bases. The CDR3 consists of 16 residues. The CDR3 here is CASSTLTGRENYGYTF. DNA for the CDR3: TGTGCCAGCAGCACCCTGACAGGTCGAGAAAACTATGGCTACACCTTC.

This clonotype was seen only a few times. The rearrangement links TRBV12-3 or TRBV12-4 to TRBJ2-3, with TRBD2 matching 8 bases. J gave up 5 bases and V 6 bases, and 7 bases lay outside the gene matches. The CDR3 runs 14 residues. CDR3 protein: CASSGGASEDTQYF. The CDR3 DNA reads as TGTGCCAGCAGCGGGGGGGCTAGTGAAGATACGCAGTATTTT.